The 27 T cell receptor beta chains given below trace back to one sample, sequenced in a study of blood T cells in healthy people across ages. Through a sample-barcoded 5' primer and a J-beta primer mix, a second PCR was run for roughly 6 to 11 cycles. TCRdb ran MiXCR on the 5' RACE reads and lists one entry per CDR3 protein. This table holds about 640,000 distinct CDR3 sequences, roughly three fifths found once. The specimen was blood. These receptors all come from a man in his fifties or sixties in good health.

The table lists this clonotype with a few counts. The chain employs TRBV5-1 and TRBJ2-4, with TRBD1 matching over 9 bases. The J call is doubtful: the DNA matches TRBJ2-7 better. This CDR3 has 15 residues. CDR1 is SGHRS, CDR2 YFSETQ, per germline. The chain's CDR3 is CASSPTGQGSGEQYF. For the CDR3, the DNA is TGCGCCAGCAGCCCCACCGGACAGGGGAGTGGCGAGCAGTACTTC.

CDR3 nucleotide sequence: TGCAGCGTTGAATTAACCGAACTAGCGGGGTGGGGGAAAGAGACCCAGTACTTC. This codes for CSVELTELAGWGKETQYF. This chain uses TRBV29-1 with TRBJ2-5; 10 nucleotides match TRBD2. This CDR3 is 18 amino acids long. Germline V CDR1 and CDR2: SQVTM, ANQGSEA. With V trimmed by 2 bases and J by 3 bases, 15 bases remained unmatched.

This clonotype has a count of ten or more. V usage is TRBV11-3 and J usage is TRBJ2-1, with 9 bases lining up with TRBD2. Germline values: CDR1 SGHNT, CDR2 YENEEA. V lost 5 bases, J lost 8 bases, and 7 bases stayed unmatched. The CDR3 consists of 14 residues. Written as DNA, the CDR3 is TGTGCCAGCAGCCGGGGACTAGCAGGCGATGAGCAGTTCTTC. Its protein is CASSRGLAGDEQFF.

This chain connects TRBV27 to TRBJ2-7, with D uncertain. V dropped 6 bases and J dropped 0 bases, with 9 bases sitting between them. Germline-derived CDR1 and CDR2 are MNHEY and SMNVEV (reference sequence). This CDR3 contains 13 residues. Here the CDR3 DNA reads TGTGCCAGCAGCGCGAGACCCTCCTACGAGCAGTACTTC. This encodes CASSARPSYEQYF.

The V and J genes are TRBV12-3 or TRBV12-4 and TRBJ1-2, with unresolved D. CDR3 length: 13 amino acids. V was trimmed by 3 bases and J by 4 bases, leaving 9 bases between them. As DNA, the CDR3 is TGTGCCAGCAGTTTGGAGGGAGTCTATGGCTACACCTTC. This gives the protein CASSLEGVYGYTF.

This clonotype has a handful of counts. The chain has TRBV28 and TRBJ2-1; 9 positions match TRBD1. The V and J ends lost 4 bases and 9 bases, in that order; junction bases with no gene match: 10. The CDR3 covers 15 residues. The V gene's germline CDR1 is MDHEN and CDR2 SYDVKM. The CDR3, as DNA: TGTGCCAGCAGTTCCACCGGGACAGGGTTATCTGAGCAGTTCTTC. Protein product: CASSSTGTGLSEQFF.

In DNA, the CDR3 is TGCAGTGCTAGAGACCAAGGGTTCACAGATACGCAGTATTTT. Its translation is CSARDQGFTDTQYF. The chain combines TRBV20-1 with TRBJ2-3; unclear D gene. The V end lost 0 bases, the J end lost 2 bases, and 9 bases lay between the germline ends. The CDR3 extends over 14 amino acids. CDR1 is DFQATT and CDR2 is SNEGSKA in the germline V gene (reference sequence).

The gene calls are TRBV28 and TRBJ2-1; TRBD2 is a possible D gene (5 bases). The CDR3 totals 15 residues. Per the germline V gene, CDR1 is MDHEN and CDR2 is SYDVKM. Trimming pared 2 bases from V and 5 bases from J, leaving 13 bases between. As DNA, the CDR3 is TGTGCCAGCAGTTTACTAGCCGGGCTAAACAATGAGCAGTTCTTC. Translation: CASSLLAGLNNEQFF.

This sequence joins TRBV6-2 or TRBV6-3 and TRBJ2-3, with a weak D call TRBD2 (5 bases). This CDR3 is built from 15 residues. Germline V gene data show CDR1 as MNHEY and CDR2 as SVGEGT. The germline V and J ends were trimmed by 6 bases and 0 bases, with 13 bases remaining between them. DNA for the CDR3: TGTGCCAGCAGGAGGGCCGGAGTTAGCACAGATACGCAGTATTTT. Amino acids: CASRRAGVSTDTQYF.

The genes are TRBV2 and TRBJ1-2; tentative D call: TRBD1 (6 bases). Germline V gene lookup returns CDR1 SNHLY and CDR2 FYNNEI. With 6 bases removed from V and 7 bases from J, the gap between germline ends came to 21 bases. The CDR3 spans 15 residues. CDR3 DNA: TGTGCCAGCAGGGCCCGATGGGGGGCTGGTGCTGGCTACACCTTC. Amino acid sequence: CASRARWGAGAGYTF.

The rearrangement links TRBV5-1 to TRBJ1-2; the D gene is possibly TRBD1 (5 bases). The CDR3 runs 13 residues. Trimming removed 0 bases from V and 8 bases from J, with 11 bases in between. CDR1 is SGHRS and CDR2 is YFSETQ in the germline V gene. The CDR3, as DNA: TGCGCCAGCAGCTTGGAGGCAGGGCTCGGCTACACCTTC. This codes for CASSLEAGLGYTF.

The chain has TRBV12-3 or TRBV12-4 and TRBJ2-5; 8 positions agree with TRBD1. The last part of the DNA fits TRBJ2-7 better; the J call may be wrong. This CDR3 has 16 amino acids. The CDR3 loop is CASSRQPFQGAYEQYF. The CDR3 region has the DNA TGTGCCAGCAGCCGCCAGCCGTTCCAGGGGGCTTACGAGCAGTACTTC.

This sequence joins TRBV20-1 and TRBJ2-7; TRBD2 might be the D (5 bases). CDR1 is DFQATT, CDR2 SNEGSKA, per germline (reference sequence). The V end was cut by 0 bases, the J end by 3 bases, with 9 bases between. The CDR3 covers 13 residues. The CDR3 region is CSAREGSDYEQYF. CDR3 DNA sequence: TGCAGTGCTAGAGAGGGTAGCGACTACGAGCAGTACTTC.

The chain combines TRBV5-1 with TRBJ1-6, with D unresolved. Trimming took off 0 bases at V and 4 bases at J, with 14 bases between the two ends. CDR1 is SGHRS, CDR2 YFSETQ, per germline. The CDR3 is 17 amino acids. Here the CDR3 reads CASSLGRRVSYNSPLHF. The CDR3 DNA follows: TGCGCCAGCAGCTTGGGAAGGCGGGTCTCATATAATTCACCCCTCCACTTT.

The chain recombines TRBV20-1 with TRBJ2-1; D is undetermined. CDR1 is DFQATT, CDR2 SNEGSKA, per germline (reference sequence). Trimming removed 3 bases at V and 0 bases at J, with 9 bases between. CDR3 length: 14 amino acids. CDR3 in DNA: TGCAGTGCTAGTGGGTCTCTCTCCTACAATGAGCAGTTCTTC. This sequence encodes CSASGSLSYNEQFF.

This chain joins TRBV20-1 and TRBJ1-4; a weak D match, TRBD1 (5 bases). Germline V gene sequence: CDR1 DFQATT, CDR2 SNEGSKA (reference sequence). V was clipped by 3 bases and J by 7 bases, with 18 bases between them. CDR3 length equals 15 residues. CDR3 nucleotide sequence: TGCAGTGCTAGGCCCCCCGGGACTGCCCCTGAAAAACTGTTTTTT. Protein: CSARPPGTAPEKLFF.

This clonotype has more than one count but fewer than ten. The chain recombines TRBV20-1 with TRBJ2-5, with 8 bases fitting TRBD1. The CDR3 totals 16 residues. Germline CDR1 DFQATT, CDR2 SNEGSKA (reference sequence). The junction had 11 bases not matched to a gene; V was cut back by 3 bases and J by 2 bases. The CDR3 bases are TGCAGTGCTAGGCCTCGACAGGGGACTTCTCAAGAGACCCAGTACTTC. Translation: CSARPRQGTSQETQYF.

The V and J genes are TRBV25-1 and TRBJ1-1; no firm D call. CDR3 length: 13 amino acids. The ends were cut back, 6 bases at V and 5 bases at J, with 13 bases in the middle. Germline CDR1 reads MGHDK; CDR2 reads SYGVNS. The CDR3 bases are TGTGCCAGCAGAGGGATGGTGCCAACTGAAGCTTTCTTT. It specifies CASRGMVPTEAFF.

V and J are TRBV25-1 and TRBJ2-5; possible D gene TRBD1, 5 bases. Germline lookup yields CDR1 MGHDK and CDR2 SYGVNS. Between the trimmed V and J ends, which lost 2 bases and 2 bases, there was a span of 12 bases. There are 15 residues in the CDR3. CDR3 in amino acids: CASSEIQTDQETQYF. CDR3 bases: TGTGCCAGCAGTGAAATCCAGACAGATCAAGAGACCCAGTACTTC.

There are a few counts of this clonotype. The rearrangement uses TRBV25-1 and TRBJ2-7; 7 bases fit TRBD1. Trimming took 3 bases from V and 3 from J; bases not matched to a gene: 5. The CDR3 sequence is 14 residues long. Germline-derived CDR1 and CDR2 are MGHDK and SYGVNS. The DNA of the CDR3 is TGTGCCAGCAGTGAGACGACAGGGCGCTACGAGCAGTACTTC. This codes for CASSETTGRYEQYF.

J is TRBJ2-7 and V is TRBV29-1; 12 nucleotides line up with TRBD1. This CDR3 comprises 16 residues. The V and J ends lost 0 bases and 4 bases, in that order; junction bases with no gene match: 7. Looked up from germline, CDR1 is SQVTM and CDR2 is ANQGSEA. In nucleotides, the CDR3 is TGCAGCGTTGAAGATCCTGGGACAGGGGGCGATTACGAGCAGTACTTC. Protein product: CSVEDPGTGGDYEQYF.

Only a few counts were recorded for this clonotype. This rearrangement joins TRBV20-1 to TRBJ1-5; weak D call: TRBD1 (5 bases). This CDR3 is built from 15 residues. Per germline, CDR1 DFQATT and CDR2 SNEGSKA (reference sequence). Trimming cost V 1 base and J 0 bases, with 10 bases left between them. The CDR3: CSARGRDGSNQPQHF. The CDR3 DNA reads TGCAGTGCTAGAGGAAGGGACGGTAGCAATCAGCCCCAGCATTTT.

The chain links TRBV18 to TRBJ2-3; D possibly corresponds to TRBD1 (6 bases). Trimming stripped 6 bases from V and 2 bases from J, with 15 bases between. The CDR3 length is 15 residues. Germline lookup yields CDR1 KGHSH and CDR2 LQKENI. The CDR3 here is CASSPDRPYTDTQYF. The CDR3 nucleotides are TGTGCCAGCTCTCCGGACAGACCCTACACAGATACGCAGTATTTT.

Of note for this clonotype: A junction end diverges from the germline sequence, so it may reflect a read error. V and J are TRBV27 and TRBJ2-3, with D possibly matching TRBD2 (5 bases). The germline CDR1 and CDR2 sequences are MNHEY and SMNVEV (reference sequence). This CDR3 region has 16 residues. CDR3 bases: TGTGCCAGTAGTTTGGGTGGCGCGGGTGGCACAGATACGCAGTATTTT. This sequence encodes CASSLGGAGGTDTQYF.

The chain links TRBV20-1 to TRBJ1-5, with 8 nucleotides matching TRBD1. V shed 4 bases, J shed 4 bases, and the junction held 6 bases outside the gene matches. CDR3 size: 14 residues. Germline loops: CDR1 DFQATT, CDR2 SNEGSKA (reference sequence). The CDR3 DNA follows: TGCAGTGCTACCCGGGACAGGAGTAATCAGCCCCAGCATTTT. It yields the protein CSATRDRSNQPQHF.

The chain employs TRBV29-1 and TRBJ2-7; perhaps D is TRBD1 or TRBD2 (5 bases each). CDR1 and CDR2 (germline): SQVTM, ANQGSEA. This CDR3 is 12 amino acids long. Trimming pared 7 bases from V and 5 bases from J, leaving 15 bases between. Here the CDR3 reads CSAGPRGDEQYF. The CDR3 DNA is TGCAGCGCGGGACCCCGAGGGGACGAGCAGTACTTC.

The CDR3 sequence: CASSAGQGENQPQHF. CDR3 nucleotides: TGTGCCAGCAGCGCCGGACAGGGGGAGAATCAGCCCCAGCATTTT. This chain joins TRBV9 and TRBJ1-5, with TRBD1 matching 10 bases. Germline trimming cut 3 bases from V and 4 bases from J; bases unmatched to any gene: 4. CDR1 is SGDLS and CDR2 is YYNGEE in the germline V gene. The CDR3 has 15 amino acids.